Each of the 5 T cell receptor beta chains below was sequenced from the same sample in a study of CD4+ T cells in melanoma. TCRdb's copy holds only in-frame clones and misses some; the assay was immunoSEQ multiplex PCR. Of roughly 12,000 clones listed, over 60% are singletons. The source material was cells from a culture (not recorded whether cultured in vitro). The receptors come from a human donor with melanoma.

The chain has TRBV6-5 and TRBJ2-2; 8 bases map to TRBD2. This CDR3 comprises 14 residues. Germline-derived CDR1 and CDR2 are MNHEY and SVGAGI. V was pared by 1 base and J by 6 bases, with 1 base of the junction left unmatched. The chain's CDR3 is CASSYLAGSGELFF. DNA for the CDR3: TGTGCCAGCAGTTACTTAGCGGGGTCCGGGGAGCTGTTTTTT.

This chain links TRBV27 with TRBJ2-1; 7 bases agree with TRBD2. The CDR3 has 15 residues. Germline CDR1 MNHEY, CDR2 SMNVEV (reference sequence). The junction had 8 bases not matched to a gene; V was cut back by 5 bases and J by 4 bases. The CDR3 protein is CASSRAGVTYNEQFF. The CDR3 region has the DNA TGTGCCAGCAGTCGCGCGGGGGTCACGTACAATGAGCAGTTCTTC.

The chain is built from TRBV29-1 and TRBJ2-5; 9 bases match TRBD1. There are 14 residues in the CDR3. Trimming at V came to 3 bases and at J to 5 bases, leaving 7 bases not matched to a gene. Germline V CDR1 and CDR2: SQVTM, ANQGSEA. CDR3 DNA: TGCAGCGTTGACTGGACAGGGGCTAGGGAGACCCAGTACTTC. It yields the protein CSVDWTGARETQYF.

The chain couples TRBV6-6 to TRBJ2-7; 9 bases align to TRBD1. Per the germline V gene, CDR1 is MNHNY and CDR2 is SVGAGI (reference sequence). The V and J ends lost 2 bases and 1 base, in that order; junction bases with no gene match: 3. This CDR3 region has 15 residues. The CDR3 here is CASSYKGQGSYEQYF. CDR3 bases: TGTGCCAGCAGTTACAAAGGACAGGGGTCCTACGAGCAGTACTTC.

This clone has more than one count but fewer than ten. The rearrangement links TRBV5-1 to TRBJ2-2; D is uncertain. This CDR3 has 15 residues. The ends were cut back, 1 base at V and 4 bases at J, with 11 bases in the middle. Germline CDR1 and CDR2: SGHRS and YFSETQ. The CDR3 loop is CASSLTASPTGELFF. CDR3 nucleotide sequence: TGCGCCAGCAGCTTGACGGCCAGCCCCACCGGGGAGCTGTTTTTT. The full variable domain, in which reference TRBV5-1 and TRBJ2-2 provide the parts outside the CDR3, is KAGVTQTPRYLIKTRGQQVTLSCSPISGHRSVSWYQQTPGQGLQFLFEYFSETQRNKGNFPGRFSGRQFSNSRSEMNVSTLELGDSALYLCASSLTASPTGELFFGEGSRLTVL.